One and the same sample provided the 13 T cell receptor beta chains below, sequenced in a study of CD8 T cells in Susac syndrome. Roughly 0.45 to 1 ug RNA was reverse transcribed with random hexamers. In TCRdb, the immunoSEQ multiplex PCR reads were re-called with MiXCR into one record per CDR3 protein. Among some 130,000 distinct CDR3 sequences listed, 85% to 95% were seen once. Sequenced sample: CD8+ T cells from PBMCs. Receptors were obtained from a human donor with Susac syndrome.

The chain uses TRBV7-6 and TRBJ2-1, with TRBD2 as a possible D gene (6 bases). This CDR3 contains 13 residues. V shed 2 bases and J shed 9 bases, with 11 bases lying between them. Germline CDR1 and CDR2: SGHVS and FNYEAQ. The CDR3 region is CASSLIVGSEQFF. Written as DNA, the CDR3 is TGTGCCAGCAGCTTAATTGTCGGGAGTGAGCAGTTCTTC.

The CDR3 DNA sequence: TGTGCCAGCAGCCCCTCGAATCAGTACGAGCAGTACTTC. Translation gives CASSPSNQYEQYF. This sequence joins TRBV9 and TRBJ2-7; D not certain. The CDR3 covers 13 residues. CDR1 and CDR2 from the germline V gene are SGDLS and YYNGEE. V shed 4 bases and J shed 4 bases, with 12 bases lying between them.

This chain uses TRBV7-8 with TRBJ1-2, with D possibly being TRBD1 (5 bases). This CDR3 comprises 12 residues. CDR1 and CDR2 (germline): SGHVS, FQNEAQ. Trimming left V 7 bases short and J 4 bases short, with 10 bases between. The CDR3 DNA sequence: TGTGCCAGCACCGTGGGGGGCTATGGCTACACCTTC. This translates into CASTVGGYGYTF.

The chain carries TRBV27 and TRBJ2-1; no clear D gene. Trimming took 2 bases from V and 0 from J, leaving 8 bases between them. The CDR3 length is 15 residues. The germline gives CDR1 MNHEY, CDR2 SMNVEV (reference sequence). The DNA for the CDR3 is TGTGCCAGCAGTTTAGCCCCCAGCTCCTACAATGAGCAGTTCTTC. Its protein is CASSLAPSSYNEQFF.

The chain employs TRBV6-1 and TRBJ2-2; 10 bases agree with TRBD1. The CDR3 covers 19 residues. Germline lookup yields CDR1 MNHNS and CDR2 SASEGT. Trimming at V came to 1 base and at J to 6 bases, leaving 14 bases not matched to a gene. CDR3 nucleotide sequence: TGTGCCAGCAGTGAAGGAGCGCGGGGACAGGGGATTTTCCCCGGGGAGCTGTTTTTT. Protein sequence: CASSEGARGQGIFPGELFF.

The chain uses TRBV2 and TRBJ1-1, with D unresolved. This CDR3 contains 14 residues. Germline V CDR1 and CDR2: SNHLY, FYNNEI. V lost 5 bases, J lost 1 base, and 11 bases lay in between. The CDR3 loop is CASSSRGRNTEAFF. CDR3 coding DNA: TGTGCCAGCAGTAGCCGCGGGAGGAACACTGAAGCTTTCTTT.

The chain carries TRBV7-9 and TRBJ2-7; D unclear. Trimming shortened V by 10 bases and J by 2 bases, and 15 bases separated the two germline ends. Germline V CDR1 and CDR2: SEHNR, FQNEAQ (reference sequence). This CDR3 spans 13 amino acids. The CDR3 loop is CATETGIAYEQYF. In DNA form, the CDR3 reads TGTGCCACCGAGACTGGAATAGCCTACGAGCAGTACTTC.

This sequence joins TRBV15 and TRBJ2-1, with D maybe TRBD1 (5 bases). This CDR3 is 14 amino acids long. V was clipped by 2 bases and J by 9 bases, with 14 bases between them. Germline loops: CDR1 LNHNV, CDR2 YYDKDF (reference sequence). The CDR3 DNA is TGTGCCACCAGCAGATCACCAGGGTCGGGTGAGCAGTTCTTC. Its protein product is CATSRSPGSGEQFF.

This clonotype has only one observation. The chain uses TRBV4-1 and TRBJ2-7; D remains ambiguous. The CDR3 has 13 amino acids. Deletions cut 4 bases from V and 5 bases from J, with 12 bases between. CDR1 MGHRA and CDR2 YSYEKL come from the germline V gene. The CDR3 loop reads CASSRQELNEQYF. CDR3 DNA sequence: TGCGCCAGCAGCCGCCAAGAGCTCAACGAGCAGTACTTC.

This chain connects TRBV9 to TRBJ2-4, with D maybe TRBD1 (6 bases). From germline, CDR1 is SGDLS and CDR2 YYNGEE. Trimming pared 4 bases from V and 0 bases from J, leaving 14 bases between. This CDR3 region has 16 residues. The CDR3 spells CASSPRGGLAKNIQYF. The CDR3 DNA sequence: TGTGCCAGCAGCCCCCGAGGGGGATTAGCCAAAAACATTCAGTACTTC.

The chain recombines TRBV7-6 with TRBJ2-3, with TRBD2 as a possible D gene (5 bases). The CDR3 is 16 amino acids. Germline V gives CDR1 SGHVS, CDR2 FNYEAQ. The V end was cut by 1 base, the J end by 5 bases, with 16 bases between. CDR3 bases: TGTGCCAGCAGCTTAGAACCCCTAGCCGGAGAAGATACGCAGTATTTT. Protein sequence: CASSLEPLAGEDTQYF.

J is TRBJ2-1 and V is TRBV7-2; maybe TRBD2 (6 bases). Germline CDR1 is SGHTA and CDR2 is FQGNSA. V was trimmed by 1 base and J by 9 bases, leaving 19 bases between them. This CDR3 contains 16 residues. The DNA of the CDR3 is TGTGCCAGCAGCTTAGGAACGGGGGATTACCGAGTTGAGCAGTTCTTC. Its translation: CASSLGTGDYRVEQFF.

This rearrangement joins TRBV15 to TRBJ2-3, with D possibly being TRBD1 (5 bases). Germline lookup yields CDR1 LNHNV and CDR2 YYDKDF (reference sequence). CDR3 length: 15 residues. Between the trimmed V and J ends, which lost 5 bases and 6 bases, there was a span of 18 bases. CDR3 loop: CATSSSLGLEDTQYF. The CDR3, as DNA: TGTGCCACCAGCTCTTCACTGGGGCTGGAGGATACGCAGTATTTT.